This TCR beta chain was sequenced for a study of cytomegalovirus exposure and HLA in healthy donors (dated by TCRdb to 2015 to 2018). With regard to the full study: In an earlier analysis of approximately 640 of the donors, about 270 Gb of sequence data and approximately 120 million unique TCR beta sequences from about 180 million T cells were reported. Around 320 gigabases of sequencing data and approximately 85 million unique TCR sequences were included in an early release covering around 650 HLA-typed donors. Of the roughly 400 genotyped donors, approximately 80% were placed in the genetic ancestry cluster associated with self-reported Caucasian donors. The study was designed to test whether signatures of past pathogen exposure could be identified by cataloging public T cell receptors. The study used immunosequencing to profile the T cell repertoires of under 700 subjects and linked those repertoires to cytomegalovirus serostatus. Besides the first cohort of hundreds of subjects, a separate validation cohort made up of 120 different subjects was used. To predict cytomegalovirus infection status, the study brought together high-throughput TCR immunosequencing, statistical association of individual TCRs with disease status, and machine learning. A later analysis re-examined previously published TCR beta repertoires from over 500 donors and added high-resolution HLA genotyping to investigate patterns of TCR occurrence. In the later analysis, no new phenotypic data were used to find candidate immune exposures; instead, reliance was placed on TCR beta sequences and their occurrence across donors. An earlier analysis of around 580 of the donors used high-throughput TCR beta sequencing to judge whether each TCR beta V gene segment behaved as functional or pseudogenic. Donor age, sex, ethnicity and CMV serostatus were compiled together with the repertoire data. A later genetic analysis took genome-wide SNP genotypes for about three fifths of the roughly 700 donors and used that subset as a discovery cohort. Every discovery cohort repertoire had been produced on one sequencing platform. HLA typing covered class I and class II loci at four-digit resolution. Typing coverage varied by locus: about 629-630 donors for A, B, C, DRB1 and DQB1; about 520 for DQA1; about 590 for DPA1; roughly 470 for DPB1. A handful of DR-DQ haplotypes were handled as single units for association and clustering because linkage in the cohort was strong. On average, around 240,000 unique TCR beta nucleotide sequences were sequenced per donor among about 400 genotyped donors of the cohort, with roughly 18% of those sequences being non-productive.

General findings and caveats noted by the study authors: In vitro tests confirmed that a few of the cytomegalovirus-associated TCR beta chains recognize cytomegalovirus antigens. In a later analysis, HLA-associated TCR beta chains were found to be more clonally expanded and to have lower generation probabilities than equally common non-associated chains. Some IMGT-functional V segments, including TRBV6-2 and TRBV6-3, could not be distinguished by the 87-base-pair reads and were therefore excluded. Around 16 rarely observed V segments, including chromosome 9 orphons, were excluded from the earlier analysis of just under 600 of the donors because counts were too low. In a later analysis, TCR association rates were found to vary across HLA loci, with the most associated TCRs seen for DRB1 alleles and the fewest for HLA-C alleles. The authors suggested that the approach could potentially be extended to other disease states and immunological phenotypes. Because HLA typing was unavailable for some donors at each locus, only the typed subset was used in association tests. In a later genetic analysis, a missense DCLRE1C variant was associated with V-gene and J-gene trimming of TCR beta chains, and the association was replicated in an independent cohort. The study gave a list of under 200 TCR beta chains associated with cytomegalovirus. According to a later genetic analysis, donors in an Asian-associated ancestry cluster had fewer N-insertions in productive TCRs than the approximately 650-donor mean. A cluster of highly shared sequence variants was judged likely to be a technical artifact of the sequencing pipeline. Immune exposure information for the cohort was limited to CMV serostatus. Strong co-occurrence of HLA alleles, especially DR and DQ, made assigning TCR associations to individual alleles difficult. This cohort had only TCR beta chains sequenced, and the lack of alpha or paired-chain data limited which features could be detected. Correlated functional status among segregating V segments might be attributable to linkage disequilibrium, but an unknown experimental factor could not be ruled out. Specific HLA alleles were associated with roughly 16,000 TCR beta sequences at a false discovery rate of 0.05 in a later analysis. Sequencing depth was assumed to be roughly uniform across donors in the presence/absence analyses, though that assumption may not hold. A further reported finding was that TCR beta sequences accurately predicted the HLA-A and HLA-B alleles for most subjects in the first cohort. The classifier was reported to diagnose cytomegalovirus status with high specificity and sensitivity in both the original and validation cohorts. Most TCR sequences were seen in very few donors, while some public TCRs were found in many individuals. In a later analysis, most CMV-associated TCR beta chains were found to appear HLA-restricted, with HLA associations seemingly driven largely by CMV exposure. In a later analysis, several top co-occurrence clusters were reported to appear linked to parvovirus B19, influenza, CMV and Epstein-Barr virus. In an earlier analysis of approximately 600 of the donors, most TCR beta V segments were observed in productive rearrangements about 87% or about 30% of the time, broadly matching IMGT annotations.

In total, just over 650 healthy bone marrow donors made up the cohort. At the time of sampling, all cohort members were nominally healthy, though unrecorded immune exposures were likely present. The donor was CMV seronegative and belonged to the group of 320 or so seronegative cohort members. A peripheral blood sample was provided by each donor, and peripheral blood mononuclear cells were used for TCR beta sequencing. The Qiagen DNeasy Blood Extraction Kit was used to extract genomic DNA from the blood cell samples. CDR1 and CDR2 are read off the germline V gene as MNHEY and SVGAGI. The germline ends are 15 bases apart after V is trimmed by 4 bases and J by 2 bases. The CDR3 measures 16 amino acids from cysteine to phenylalanine. Here the CDR3 DNA is all that survives: 48 bases in frame from base 1. Concerning this clone: It lacks a known antigen. Base qualities are not recorded, but no much larger clone differs from it by a single base.

The library was prepared using the immunoSEQ multiplex PCR assay. The multiplex PCR relied on a mix of 60 forward primers for TCR Vbeta segments and 13 reverse primers for TCR Jbeta segments. Amplification of the CDR3 region of rearranged TCR beta genes was performed with a multiplex PCR assay on genomic DNA. On the Illumina HiSeq System, the amplified TCR beta libraries were sequenced as 87-base-pair reads. On the study's bioinformatics: Across the 600 to 700 repertoires, a later analysis counted tens of millions of unique TCR beta chains, 9 million to 14 million of which were shared by at least two donors. A nearest-neighbor algorithm error-corrected the raw reads and collapsed the reads into unique sequences, merging closely related sequences to remove PCR and sequencing errors. V, D and J gene segments were assigned by aligning CDR3 sequences to IMGT reference sequences. For a sequence to be retained, a match of at least six nucleotides was required to both a V gene segment and a J gene segment. A rearrangement was called productive if the CDR3 had no stop codons and remained in frame with V and J, and every other rearrangement was called non-productive. CDR3 was defined according to IMGT convention as the region running from the second conserved V-encoded cysteine to the conserved J-encoded phenylalanine. The earlier analysis of about 530 of the donors excluded any sequence lacking an unambiguous match to a single V gene segment. In an earlier analysis of almost 600 of the donors, a V segment was called functional when productive rearrangements were above 56.7%, and segregating when the standard deviation between donors exceeded 5%. To diagnose cytomegalovirus status from the catalog of TCR beta chain sequences, a statistical classification framework was built. V and J gene assignment, in a later analysis, came from comparing TCR nucleotide sequences with IMGT/GENE-DB human TR gene sequences. Using the TCRdist pipeline, a later analysis assigned CDR3 sequences along with most-parsimonious VDJ recombination scenarios. In a later analysis, each TCR beta chain was defined by its CDR3 amino acid sequence together with its V-gene family, and reads without a unique V-gene family were excluded. To address suspected cross-contamination and a sequencing artifact, a later analysis removed 592 highly shared, low-generation-probability nucleotide sequences. In a later analysis, a clonal expansion index was calculated for each public chain from normalized within-repertoire ranks of inferred template counts. A later analysis computed generation probabilities with a VDJ recombination model fitted to out-of-frame rearrangements, and checked the results against IGoR. A later analysis scored TCR-TCR, TCR-HLA and TCR-CMV co-occurrence with hypergeometric tests, applying a repertoire-size bias correction to TCR pairs. In a later analysis, false discovery rates were estimated by permuting HLA or CMV assignments 20 times. In a later analysis, co-occurring TCRs were grouped using DBSCAN, with TCRdist sequence similarity added in when clustering inside HLA-allele-positive subsets. Co-occurrence clustering excluded repertoires with fewer than 30,000 or more than 120,000 public chains, plus five with anomalous nucleotide sharing. The source is immuneACCESS, and TCRdb retained only in-frame sequences with V and J called. Part of the clones is not carried over; for the studies checked, unresolved V genes explain less than half of this, and the remainder is unexplained. For V, J and clone size, that table is used; D and trimming come from the DNA. This sample comprises around 72,000 clones, roughly four fifths of them detected only once. Together, the top ten hold approximately 6.3% of the sample.

In this chain, TRBV6-5 is recombined with TRBJ2-1; the D segment could be TRBD1, given 6 matching bases. The TCR comes from a man aged 50-59 years in good health and CMV-seronegative. The source material was PBMCs. The sequence in DNA is TGTGCCAGCAGTTCGAACGGACAGATAGCCTACAATGAGCAGTTCTTC. Its translation reads: CASSSNGQIAYNEQFF.